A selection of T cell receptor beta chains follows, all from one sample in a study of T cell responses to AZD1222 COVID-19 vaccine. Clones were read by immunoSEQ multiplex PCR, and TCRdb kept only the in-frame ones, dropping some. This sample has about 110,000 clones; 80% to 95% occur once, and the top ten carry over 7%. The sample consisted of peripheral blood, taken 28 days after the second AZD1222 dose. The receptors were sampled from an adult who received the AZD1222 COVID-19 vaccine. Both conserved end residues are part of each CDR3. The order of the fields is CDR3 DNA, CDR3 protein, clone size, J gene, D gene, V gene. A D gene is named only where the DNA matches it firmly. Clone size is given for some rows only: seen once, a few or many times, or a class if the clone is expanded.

cdr3_nt: TGTGCCAGCAGCCGACAGGGGGGCCATGGTAATGAAAAACTGTTTTTT; cdr3_aa: CASSRQGGHGNEKLFF; clone_size: .; j_call: TRBJ1-4; d_call: TRBD1; v_call: TRBV7-9
cdr3_nt: TGTGCCACCAGTGGTTGGTCTTCGGGACTAGCGGCTGCTGGGTCCTACAATGAGCAGTTCTTC; cdr3_aa: CATSGWSSGLAAAGSYNEQFF; clone_size: .; j_call: TRBJ2-1; d_call: TRBD2; v_call: TRBV24-1
cdr3_nt: TGTGCCAGCAGCTTAAACAGAAAAGAGACCCAGTACTTC; cdr3_aa: CASSLNRKETQYF; clone_size: .; j_call: TRBJ2-5; d_call: .; v_call: TRBV7-3
cdr3_nt: TGCGCCAGCAGCCAAGAGGGTGGGGTTTATCAGCCCCAGCATTTT; cdr3_aa: CASSQEGGVYQPQHF; clone_size: .; j_call: TRBJ1-5; d_call: .; v_call: TRBV4-1
cdr3_nt: TGTGCCAGTTCCAGGGGCGGTGAAGAGACCCAGTACTTC; cdr3_aa: CASSRGGEETQYF; clone_size: .; j_call: TRBJ2-5; d_call: .; v_call: TRBV2
cdr3_nt: TGTGCCAGCAGTGACGGACAGAACCTCTCTGGAAACACCATATATTTT; cdr3_aa: CASSDGQNLSGNTIYF; clone_size: .; j_call: TRBJ1-3; d_call: .; v_call: TRBV6-1
cdr3_nt: TGTGCCAGCAGCTTAATGGAGGGGTTCCACAATGAGCAGTTCTTC; cdr3_aa: CASSLMEGFHNEQFF; clone_size: .; j_call: TRBJ2-1; d_call: .; v_call: TRBV11-1
cdr3_nt: TGTGCCAGCAGCTCCCGACAGGGATCTCCTGGAAACACCATATATTTT; cdr3_aa: CASSSRQGSPGNTIYF; clone_size: .; j_call: TRBJ1-3; d_call: TRBD1; v_call: TRBV9
cdr3_nt: TGTGCCAGCTGGGTACAGGGGATGAACACTGAAGCTTTCTTT; cdr3_aa: CASWVQGMNTEAFF; clone_size: .; j_call: TRBJ1-1; d_call: TRBD1; v_call: TRBV27
cdr3_nt: TGTGCCAGCAGTGAATTCAGCAATCAGCCCCAGCATTTT; cdr3_aa: CASSEFSNQPQHF; clone_size: .; j_call: TRBJ1-5; d_call: .; v_call: TRBV2
cdr3_nt: TGTGCCAGCTCCCAGGGGACAGGGGGGACGACTGAAGCTTTCTTT; cdr3_aa: CASSQGTGGTTEAFF; clone_size: .; j_call: TRBJ1-1; d_call: TRBD1; v_call: TRBV18
cdr3_nt: TGCAGCGTTGAAGAGGACGGCTACGAGCAGTACTTC; cdr3_aa: CSVEEDGYEQYF; clone_size: .; j_call: TRBJ2-7; d_call: .; v_call: TRBV29-1
cdr3_nt: TGTGCCAGCAGTTTATCGAACAGGGGATATAGCAATCAGCCCCAGCATTTT; cdr3_aa: CASSLSNRGYSNQPQHF; clone_size: .; j_call: TRBJ1-5; d_call: TRBD1; v_call: TRBV27
cdr3_nt: TGTGCCAGCAGCCACCGGACTAGAGCATACAATGAGCAGTTCTTC; cdr3_aa: CASSHRTRAYNEQFF; clone_size: .; j_call: TRBJ2-1; d_call: TRBD2; v_call: TRBV27
cdr3_nt: TGCGCCAGCAGCCAAGATAGCGGATCAACTGGAAACACCATATATTTT; cdr3_aa: CASSQDSGSTGNTIYF; clone_size: .; j_call: TRBJ1-3; d_call: .; v_call: TRBV4-1
cdr3_nt: TGTGCCAGCAGCGCGACAGTGGATTATGGCTACACCTTC; cdr3_aa: CASSATVDYGYTF; clone_size: few; j_call: TRBJ1-2; d_call: .; v_call: TRBV5-6
cdr3_nt: TGTGCCAGCAGCCAGAACAGGGTCGGCTACACCTTC; cdr3_aa: CASSQNRVGYTF; clone_size: .; j_call: TRBJ1-2; d_call: .; v_call: TRBV6-5
cdr3_nt: TGTGCCAGCAGACGTAATACGCGAAACACCGGGGAGCTGTTTTTT; cdr3_aa: CASRRNTRNTGELFF; clone_size: .; j_call: TRBJ2-2; d_call: .; v_call: TRBV6-5
cdr3_nt: TGTGCCAGCAGCTGGTGCCAAGAGACCCAGTACTTC; cdr3_aa: CASSWCQETQYF; clone_size: .; j_call: TRBJ2-5; d_call: .; v_call: TRBV9
cdr3_nt: TGTGCCACCAGTGATGGCTCCCCGGGACAAAGCTCCTACGAGCAGTACTTC; cdr3_aa: CATSDGSPGQSSYEQYF; clone_size: .; j_call: TRBJ2-7; d_call: .; v_call: TRBV24-1
cdr3_nt: TGTGCCACCAGCAGAGACTCCGGGACTAGCGGAGCCTGGGCCACCTACAATGAGCAGTTCTTC; cdr3_aa: CATSRDSGTSGAWATYNEQFF; clone_size: .; j_call: TRBJ2-1; d_call: TRBD2; v_call: TRBV15
cdr3_nt: TGTGCCAGCAGTCACGAGGCAGGGGTTGGCTACACCTTC; cdr3_aa: CASSHEAGVGYTF; clone_size: once; j_call: TRBJ1-2; d_call: .; v_call: TRBV7-6
cdr3_nt: TGCGCCAGCAGCTATCAACAGGGAATAGATACGCAGTATTTT; cdr3_aa: CASSYQQGIDTQYF; clone_size: .; j_call: TRBJ2-3; d_call: .; v_call: TRBV5-1
cdr3_nt: TGTGCCAGCAGCTTTGGCAGGCACTATGGCTACACCTTC; cdr3_aa: CASSFGRHYGYTF; clone_size: .; j_call: TRBJ1-2; d_call: .; v_call: TRBV5-6
cdr3_nt: TGTGCCAGCAGTTACTCTAAGTACGGACAAGAGACCCAGTACTTC; cdr3_aa: CASSYSKYGQETQYF; clone_size: .; j_call: TRBJ2-5; d_call: .; v_call: TRBV6-5
cdr3_nt: TGTGCCACCAAGAAGCGAGGGACAACGTTGGGGGCCAACGTCCTGACTTTC; cdr3_aa: CATKKRGTTLGANVLTF; clone_size: .; j_call: TRBJ2-6; d_call: .; v_call: TRBV5-6
cdr3_nt: TGTGCCAGCAGTGGGGGACAGTCAACTAATGAAAAACTGTTTTTT; cdr3_aa: CASSGGQSTNEKLFF; clone_size: once; j_call: TRBJ1-4; d_call: TRBD1; v_call: TRBV7-9